This T cell receptor beta chain was observed in a study of T cell responses to AZD1222 COVID-19 vaccine. Study-level information: Whether given at about 4 or about 12 weeks, second doses were pooled. Points from the study as a whole: Mapped onto spike, vaccine-associated CD4 TCRs spanned it and were dominant at 160-218 and 743-854. Variant regions that are unmutated are reportedly the target of nearly half of spike-specific TCRs. Donors in the cohort were predominantly white British and more often female, and clonal diversity was possibly underestimated.

The CDR3 contains 15 residues. Trimming pared 0 bases from V and 4 bases from J, leaving 13 bases between. Germline CDR1 is KGHSH and CDR2 is LQKENI. TCRdb's table, derived via immunoSEQ multiplex PCR, lists solely in-frame clones and lacks some. The sample yields 120,000 to 150,000 clones, approximately 90% seen once. As concerns this clone: Its target is not known.

The chain has TRBV18 and TRBJ2-7; TRBD1 might be the D (5 bases). The TCR was taken from an adult in good health. Sequencing used peripheral blood, obtained on day 0 of AZD1222 vaccination. CDR3 nucleotide sequence: TGTGCCAGCTCACCACCGGGGCAGACATATTACGAGCAGTACTTC. Its protein product is CASSPPGQTYYEQYF. The variable domain in full, with the rest retrieved from reference TRBV18 and TRBJ2-7, is NAGVMQNPRHLVRRRGQEARLRCSPMKGHSHVYWYRQLPEEGLKFMVYLQKENIIDESGMPKERFSAEFPKEGPSILRIQQVVRGDSAAYFCASSPPGQTYYEQYFGPGTRLTVT.